The 5 T cell receptor beta chains listed next were all sequenced from one sample in a study of blood T cell repertoires in COVID-19. Clones were read by immunoSEQ multiplex PCR, and TCRdb kept only the in-frame ones, dropping some. This table has some 21,000 clones, 90% appearing once. The specimen was peripheral blood. These TCRs come from a human donor in a cohort sampled during active COVID-19.

The chain links TRBV18 to TRBJ2-5, with D hard to call. Germline CDR1 and CDR2: KGHSH and LQKENI. CDR3 length: 16 amino acids. Trimming took off 2 bases at V and 2 bases at J, with 15 bases between the two ends. The DNA for the CDR3 is TGTGCCAGCTCACCAGCCCAGGTCGGAATTCAAGAGACCCAGTACTTC. Protein sequence: CASSPAQVGIQETQYF.

This chain connects TRBV5-4 to TRBJ2-7; 7 nucleotides line up with TRBD1. In germline, CDR1 is SGHNT, CDR2 YYREEE (reference sequence). The CDR3 is 15 residues long. Trimming took 4 bases from V and 3 from J; bases not matched to a gene: 10. As DNA, the CDR3 is TGTGCCAGCAGCACACTCGACAGGGCCCGCTACGAGCAGTACTTC. Translation: CASSTLDRARYEQYF.

About this clone: Other DNA sequences from this sample encode an identical CDR3 as well. The V and J genes are TRBV9 and TRBJ1-1, with a possible D match to TRBD1 (5 bases). Germline assignment: CDR1 SGDLS and CDR2 YYNGEE. V lost 3 bases and J 0 bases, leaving 9 bases between the germline ends. The CDR3 is made up of 14 amino acids. The CDR3 is CASSGGGMNTEAFF. In DNA, the CDR3 is TGTGCCAGCAGCGGTGGGGGGATGAACACTGAAGCTTTCTTT.

This clone has a single count. This chain joins TRBV5-8 and TRBJ2-7, with D unclear. V lost 4 bases to trimming and J lost 3 bases, with 5 bases between them. The CDR3 spans 11 residues. CDR1 SGHTS and CDR2 YDEGEE come from the germline V gene. Here the CDR3 reads CASSQIYEQYF. DNA of the CDR3: TGTGCCAGCAGCCAAATCTACGAGCAGTACTTC.

This chain connects TRBV5-4 to TRBJ2-1; 9 positions agree with TRBD1. CDR3 length equals 13 residues. Germline V CDR1 and CDR2: SGHNT, YYREEE (reference sequence). V trimming: 4 bases; J trimming: 8 bases; junction bases outside the gene matches: 4. CDR3 nucleotide sequence: TGTGCCAGCAGCAGACAGGGGGGCGATGAGCAGTTCTTC. It specifies CASSRQGGDEQFF.